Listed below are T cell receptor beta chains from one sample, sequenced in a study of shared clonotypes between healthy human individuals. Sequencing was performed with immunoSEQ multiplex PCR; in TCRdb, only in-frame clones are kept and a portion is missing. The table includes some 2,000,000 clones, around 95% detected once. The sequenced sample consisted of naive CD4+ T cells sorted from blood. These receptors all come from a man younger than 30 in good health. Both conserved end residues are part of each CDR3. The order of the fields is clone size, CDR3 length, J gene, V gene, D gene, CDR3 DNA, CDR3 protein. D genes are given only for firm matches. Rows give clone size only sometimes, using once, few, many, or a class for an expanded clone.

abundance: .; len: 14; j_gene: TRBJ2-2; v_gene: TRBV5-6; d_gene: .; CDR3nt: TGTGCCAGCAGCCCGGACATCGGTGGAGTGGAGCTGTTTTTT; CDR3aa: CASSPDIGGVELFF
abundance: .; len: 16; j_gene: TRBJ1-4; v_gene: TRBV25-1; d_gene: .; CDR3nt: TGTGCCAGCAGTTTTTGGGACCGGAGAACTAATGAAAAACTGTTTTTT; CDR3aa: CASSFWDRRTNEKLFF
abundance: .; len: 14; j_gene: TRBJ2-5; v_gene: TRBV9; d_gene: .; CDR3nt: TGTGCCAGCAGCGTATGGGACTCCGGAGAGACCCAGTACTTC; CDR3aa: CASSVWDSGETQYF
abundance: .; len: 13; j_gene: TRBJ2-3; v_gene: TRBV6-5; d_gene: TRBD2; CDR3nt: TGTGCCAGCAGTCCCCCGGGGGGAGATACGCAGTATTTT; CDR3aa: CASSPPGGDTQYF
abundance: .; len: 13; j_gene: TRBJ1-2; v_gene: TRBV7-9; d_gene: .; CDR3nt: TGTGCCAGCAGCTTATCACAGGGCCCTGGCTACACCTTC; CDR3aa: CASSLSQGPGYTF
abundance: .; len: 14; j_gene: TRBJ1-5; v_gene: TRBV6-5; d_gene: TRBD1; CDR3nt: TGTGCCAGCAGTAGGGACAGGGAAGATCAGCCCCAGCATTTT; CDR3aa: CASSRDREDQPQHF
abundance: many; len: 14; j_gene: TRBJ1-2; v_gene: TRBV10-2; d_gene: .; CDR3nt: TGCGCCAGCGGGACCGGGATCACTAACTATGGCTACACCTTC; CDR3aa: CASGTGITNYGYTF
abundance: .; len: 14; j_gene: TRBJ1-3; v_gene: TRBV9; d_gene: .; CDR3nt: TGTGCCAGCAGTGCTGCAGCGACAGGAAACACCATATATTTT; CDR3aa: CASSAAATGNTIYF
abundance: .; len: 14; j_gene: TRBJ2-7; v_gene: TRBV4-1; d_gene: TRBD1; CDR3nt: TGCGCCAGCACCCAAATAGCGGGACAGGGGGCTAAGTACTTC; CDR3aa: CASTQIAGQGAKYF
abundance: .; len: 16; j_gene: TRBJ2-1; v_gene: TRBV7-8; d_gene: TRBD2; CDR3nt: TGTGCCAGCAGCTTAGCTAGCGGGGGGGTTTACAATGAGCAGTTCTTC; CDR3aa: CASSLASGGVYNEQFF
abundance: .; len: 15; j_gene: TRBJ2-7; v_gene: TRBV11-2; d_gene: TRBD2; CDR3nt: TGTGCCAGCAGCTTAGCCCTACTAGCGGGGAACGAGCAGTACTTC; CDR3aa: CASSLALLAGNEQYF
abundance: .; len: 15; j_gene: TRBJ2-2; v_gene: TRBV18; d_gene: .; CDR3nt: TGTGCCAGCTCACCACCGGTCCGCAACACCGGGGAGCTGTTTTTT; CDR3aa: CASSPPVRNTGELFF
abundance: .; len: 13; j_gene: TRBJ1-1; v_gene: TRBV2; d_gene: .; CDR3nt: TGTGCCAGCAGTGATCAGGCCCTCACTGAAGCTTTCTTT; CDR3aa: CASSDQALTEAFF
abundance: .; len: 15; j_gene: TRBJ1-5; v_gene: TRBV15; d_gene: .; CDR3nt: TGTGCCACCAGCAGAGAGGGGCAGGGACGCCAGCCCCAGCATTTT; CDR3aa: CATSREGQGRQPQHF
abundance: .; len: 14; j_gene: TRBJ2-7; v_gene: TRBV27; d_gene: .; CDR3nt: TGTGCCAGCAGTTTATTACAAGACAGCTACGAGCAGTACTTC; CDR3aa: CASSLLQDSYEQYF
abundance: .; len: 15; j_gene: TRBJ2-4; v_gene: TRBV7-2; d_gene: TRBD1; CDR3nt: TGTGCCAGCAGCGCCTCGGGGACAGGGACTGACATTCAGTACTTC; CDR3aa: CASSASGTGTDIQYF
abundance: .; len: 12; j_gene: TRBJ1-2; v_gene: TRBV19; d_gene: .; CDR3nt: TGTGCCAGTAGTATAATGGAGGGCAGCTACACCTTC; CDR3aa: CASSIMEGSYTF
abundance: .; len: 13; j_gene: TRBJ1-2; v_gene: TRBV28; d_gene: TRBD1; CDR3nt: TGTGCCAGCAGTTCTACAGGGGCAGTCGGCTACACCTTC; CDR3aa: CASSSTGAVGYTF
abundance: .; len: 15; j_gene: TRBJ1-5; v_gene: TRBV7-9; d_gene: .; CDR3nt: TGTGCCAGCAGCTTAACTGGGGGTTGGGATCAGCCCCAGCATTTT; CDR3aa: CASSLTGGWDQPQHF
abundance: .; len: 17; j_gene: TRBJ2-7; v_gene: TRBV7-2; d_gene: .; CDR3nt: TGTGCCAGCAGCCCCGTGGCTGGAGCGCCCGAGGGCTCCGAGCAGTACTTC; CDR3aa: CASSPVAGAPEGSEQYF
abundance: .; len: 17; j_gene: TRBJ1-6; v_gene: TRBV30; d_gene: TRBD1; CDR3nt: TGTGCCTGGAGCGTAATAGGTCCCGGGACAGGGGGTTCACCCCTCCACTTT; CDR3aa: CAWSVIGPGTGGSPLHF
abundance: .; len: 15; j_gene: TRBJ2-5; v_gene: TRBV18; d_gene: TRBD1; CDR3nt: TGTGCCAGCTCACCACTCCAGGGGGCAATGGAGACCCAGTACTTC; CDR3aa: CASSPLQGAMETQYF
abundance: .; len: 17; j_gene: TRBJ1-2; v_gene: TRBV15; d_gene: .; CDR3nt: TGTGCCACCAGCAGAGAAGGCGGGGGGCGGCAAAGCTATGGCTACACCTTC; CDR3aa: CATSREGGGRQSYGYTF
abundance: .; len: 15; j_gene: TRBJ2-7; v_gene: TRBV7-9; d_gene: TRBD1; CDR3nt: TGTGCCAGCAGCCCCCCGGGACAGGGTTTCCACGAGCAGTACTTC; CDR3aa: CASSPPGQGFHEQYF
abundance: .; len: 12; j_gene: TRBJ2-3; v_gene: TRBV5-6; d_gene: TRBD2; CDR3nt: TGTGCCAGCAGCATGCGGGGGTATGGGCAGTATTTT; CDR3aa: CASSMRGYGQYF
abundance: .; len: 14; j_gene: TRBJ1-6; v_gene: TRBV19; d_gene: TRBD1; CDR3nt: TGTGCCAGTTCTGGGACAGGGGAACGGTCACCCCTCCACTTT; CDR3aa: CASSGTGERSPLHF
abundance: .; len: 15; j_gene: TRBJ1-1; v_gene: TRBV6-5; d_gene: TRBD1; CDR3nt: TGTGCCAGCAGTTACAACTCAGACAGGGACACTGAAGCTTTCTTT; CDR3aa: CASSYNSDRDTEAFF
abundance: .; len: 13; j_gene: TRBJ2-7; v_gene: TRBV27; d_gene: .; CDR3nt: TGTGCCAGCAGTTTCCGACCAGAAGTCGAGCAGTACTTC; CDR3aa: CASSFRPEVEQYF
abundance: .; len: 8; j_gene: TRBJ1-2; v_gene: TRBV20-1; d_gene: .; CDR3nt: TGCAGTGCCACTGCCCACACCTTC; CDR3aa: CSATAHTF
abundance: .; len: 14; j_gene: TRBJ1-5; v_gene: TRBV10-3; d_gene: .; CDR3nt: TGTGCCATCAGCTCCGGCAGGGACAATCAGCCCCAGCATTTT; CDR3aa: CAISSGRDNQPQHF
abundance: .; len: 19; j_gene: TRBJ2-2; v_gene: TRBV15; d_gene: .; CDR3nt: TGTGCCACCAGCAAACTTCCTCCAGGGTCCGTAAAAACATCCGGGGAGCTGTTTTTT; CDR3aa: CATSKLPPGSVKTSGELFF
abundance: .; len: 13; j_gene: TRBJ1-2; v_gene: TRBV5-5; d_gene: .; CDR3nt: TGTGCCAGCAGCTTGGGAGTGATTTATGGCTACACCTTC; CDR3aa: CASSLGVIYGYTF
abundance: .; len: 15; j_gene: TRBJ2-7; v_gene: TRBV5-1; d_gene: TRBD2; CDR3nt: TGCGCCAGCAGAGAACTAGCGGGGCTCTCCTACGAGCAGTACTTC; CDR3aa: CASRELAGLSYEQYF
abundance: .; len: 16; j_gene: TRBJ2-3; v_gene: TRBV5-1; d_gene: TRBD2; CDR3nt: TGCGCCAGCAGCTTGACTAGCGGGAGTTTCGCAGATACGCAGTATTTT; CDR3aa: CASSLTSGSFADTQYF
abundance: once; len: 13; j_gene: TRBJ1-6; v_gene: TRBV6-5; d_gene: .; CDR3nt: TGTGCCAGCAGTTCGGGGTTTAATTCACCCCTCCACTTT; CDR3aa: CASSSGFNSPLHF
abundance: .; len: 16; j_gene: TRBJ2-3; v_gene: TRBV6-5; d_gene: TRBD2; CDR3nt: TGTGCCAGCAGTTACGGATGGGCGGGGGGCACAGATACGCAGTATTTT; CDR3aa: CASSYGWAGGTDTQYF
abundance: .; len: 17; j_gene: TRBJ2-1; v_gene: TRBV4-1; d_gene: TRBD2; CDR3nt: TGCGCCAGCAGCCAGGGAGGACTAGCGGGCTATTACAATGAGCAGTTCTTC; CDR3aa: CASSQGGLAGYYNEQFF
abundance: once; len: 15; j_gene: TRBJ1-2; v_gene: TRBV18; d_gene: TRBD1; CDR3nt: TGTGCCAGCTCACCGGGACAGGGGGCTAGGGATGGCTACACCTTC; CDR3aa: CASSPGQGARDGYTF
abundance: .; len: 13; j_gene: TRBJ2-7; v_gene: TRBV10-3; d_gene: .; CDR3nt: TGTGCCATCAGTCCCGGGCCGACCTACGAGCAGTACTTC; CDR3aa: CAISPGPTYEQYF
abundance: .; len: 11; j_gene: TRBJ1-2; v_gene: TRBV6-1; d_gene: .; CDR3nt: TGTGCCAGTGAAAAAAACTATGGCTACACCTTC; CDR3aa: CASEKNYGYTF
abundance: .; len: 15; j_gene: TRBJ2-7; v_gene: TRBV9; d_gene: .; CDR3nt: TGTGCCAGCAGCGTTGACAGACAGATTACCTACGAGCAGTACTTC; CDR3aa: CASSVDRQITYEQYF
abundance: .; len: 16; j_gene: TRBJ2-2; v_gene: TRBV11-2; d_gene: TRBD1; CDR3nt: TGTGCCAGCAGCTTATTAGCAGGGGGAGTCACCGGGGAGCTGTTTTTT; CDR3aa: CASSLLAGGVTGELFF
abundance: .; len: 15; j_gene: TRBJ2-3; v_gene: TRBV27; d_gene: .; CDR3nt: TGTGCCAGCAGTTCCCTTGCGGGCCTCACAGATACGCAGTATTTT; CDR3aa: CASSSLAGLTDTQYF
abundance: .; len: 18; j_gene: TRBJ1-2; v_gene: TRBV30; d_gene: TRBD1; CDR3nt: TGTGCCTGGAGTTTCCTCCCAGACAGGGCTCACCTTAACTATGGCTACACCTTC; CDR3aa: CAWSFLPDRAHLNYGYTF
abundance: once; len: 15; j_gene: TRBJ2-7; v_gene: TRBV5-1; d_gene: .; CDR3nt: TGCGCCAGCAGCCCGGCGGCCGGGGTCTCCTACGAGCAGTACTTC; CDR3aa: CASSPAAGVSYEQYF
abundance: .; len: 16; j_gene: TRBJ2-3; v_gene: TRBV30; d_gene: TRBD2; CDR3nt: TGTGCCTGGACCCTACACGGGGGGGCAGGCTTCGGGACGCAGTATTTT; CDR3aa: CAWTLHGGAGFGTQYF
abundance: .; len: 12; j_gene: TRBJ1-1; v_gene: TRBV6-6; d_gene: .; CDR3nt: TGTGCCAGCTACGGCATGAACACTGAAGCTTTCTTT; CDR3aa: CASYGMNTEAFF
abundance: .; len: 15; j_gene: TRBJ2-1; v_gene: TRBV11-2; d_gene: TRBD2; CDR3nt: TGTGCCAGCAGCTTAACGGGGACTAGCAGAAATGAGCAGTTCTTC; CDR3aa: CASSLTGTSRNEQFF
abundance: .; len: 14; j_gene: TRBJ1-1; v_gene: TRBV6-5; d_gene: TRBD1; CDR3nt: TGTGCCAGCAGTTACTCGAAGGGGACAGATGAAGCTTTCTTT; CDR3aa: CASSYSKGTDEAFF
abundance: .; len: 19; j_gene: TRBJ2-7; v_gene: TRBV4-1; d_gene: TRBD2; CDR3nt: TGCGCCAGCAGCCGGGGATCCGGGACTAGCGGGGCCTCCTCCTACGAGCAGTACTTC; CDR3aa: CASSRGSGTSGASSYEQYF
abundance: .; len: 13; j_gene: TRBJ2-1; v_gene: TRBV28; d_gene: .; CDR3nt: TGTGCCAGCAGCAACAGGGTCCGGAATGAGCAGTTCTTC; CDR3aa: CASSNRVRNEQFF
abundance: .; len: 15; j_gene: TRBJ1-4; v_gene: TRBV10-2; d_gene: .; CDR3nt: TGCGCCAGCCTCGAAGGGATAGGACCTAATGAAAAACTGTTTTTT; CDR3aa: CASLEGIGPNEKLFF
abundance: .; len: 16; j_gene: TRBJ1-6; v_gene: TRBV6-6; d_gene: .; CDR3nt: TGTGCCAGCAGTTACTGGTCTACTGGGGGGAATTCACCCCTCCACTTT; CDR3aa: CASSYWSTGGNSPLHF
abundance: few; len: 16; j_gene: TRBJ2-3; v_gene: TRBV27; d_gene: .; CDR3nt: TGTGCCAGCAGTTTCCTGGCAGGGTGGGGGACAGATACGCAGTATTTT; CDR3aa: CASSFLAGWGTDTQYF
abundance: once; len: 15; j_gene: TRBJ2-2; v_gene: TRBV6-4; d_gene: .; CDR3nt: TGTGCCAGCAGTCCCGGGGGCGCGAACACCGGGGAGCTGTTTTTT; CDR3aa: CASSPGGANTGELFF
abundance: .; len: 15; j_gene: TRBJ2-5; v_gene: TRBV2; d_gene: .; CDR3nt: TGTGCCAGCAGTCTTCTACTAGGTAGGGAAGAGACCCAGTACTTC; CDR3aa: CASSLLLGREETQYF
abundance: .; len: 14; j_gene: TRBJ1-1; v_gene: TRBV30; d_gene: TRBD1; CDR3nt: TGTGCCTGGAGAGCCGGGACAGGGGCCACTGAAGCTTTCTTT; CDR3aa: CAWRAGTGATEAFF
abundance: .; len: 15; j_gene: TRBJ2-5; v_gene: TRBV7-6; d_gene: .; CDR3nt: TGTGCCAGCAGCTTGGACCCCCTTACTTTCCAGACCCAGTACTTC; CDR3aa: CASSLDPLTFQTQYF
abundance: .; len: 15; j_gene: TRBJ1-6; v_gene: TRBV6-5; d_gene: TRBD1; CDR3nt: TGTGCCAGCAACGCACAGGGGGCAAGTAATTCACCCCTCCACTTT; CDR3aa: CASNAQGASNSPLHF
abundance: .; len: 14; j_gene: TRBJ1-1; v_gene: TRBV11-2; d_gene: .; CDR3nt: TGTGCCAGCAGCACTCTACAGGTGAACACTGAAGCTTTCTTT; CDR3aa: CASSTLQVNTEAFF